A single sample is the source of the 25 T cell receptor beta chains below, sequenced in a study of T cells of healthy individuals. TCRdb reprocessed the 5' RACE reads with MiXCR, giving one entry per CDR3 protein. Of tens of thousands of distinct CDR3 sequences detected, roughly 16% appear once; the ten largest clones hold around 4.5%. Receptors originate from a human donor in good health.

On this clonotype itself: This sequence may be a read error, since a much larger clone differs from it by one base. The chain combines TRBV19 with TRBJ1-5; D uncertain. CDR1 and CDR2 (germline): LNHDA, SQIVND (reference sequence). V lost 10 bases and J lost 7, with 11 bases in between. The CDR3 is 11 amino acids. The CDR3 bases are TGTGCCACCCCTGAATGGCAGCCCCAGCATTTT. It codes for CATPEWQPQHF.

This clonotype was seen at least ten times. This chain connects TRBV2 to TRBJ2-3, with D uncertain. Trimming pared 6 bases from V and 0 bases from J, leaving 4 bases between. The germline V gene has CDR1 SNHLY and CDR2 FYNNEI. The CDR3 spans 12 residues. The CDR3: CASRESTDTQYF. DNA for the CDR3: TGTGCCAGCAGAGAAAGCACAGATACGCAGTATTTT.

This clonotype turned up a few times. The chain carries TRBV20-1 and TRBJ2-3; TRBD2 matches 7 bases. Trimming cost V 5 bases and J 2 bases; bases outside gene matches: 7. This CDR3 is built from 14 residues. Germline-derived CDR1 and CDR2 are DFQATT and SNEGSKA (reference sequence). CDR3 nucleotides: TGCAGTGCTCAACCAGCGGGGCCCACAGATACGCAGTATTTT. Its translation: CSAQPAGPTDTQYF.

The chain employs TRBV6-5 and TRBJ2-7, with D hard to call. The germline V gene encodes CDR1 MNHEY and CDR2 SVGAGI. This CDR3 is built from 12 residues. V lost 5 bases to trimming and J lost 3 bases, with 8 bases between them. The CDR3 loop is CASSGSYYEQYF. The CDR3, as DNA: TGTGCCAGCAGTGGCTCTTACTACGAGCAGTACTTC.

This clonotype was seen ten or more times. The rearrangement joins TRBV28 to TRBJ1-4; 9 bases are shared with TRBD1. Trimming at V came to 2 bases and at J to 5 bases, leaving 3 bases not matched to a gene. CDR1 is MDHEN and CDR2 is SYDVKM in the germline V gene. This CDR3 has 15 residues. Here the CDR3 DNA reads TGTGCCAGCAGTTTAGGTGGGACAGGGAATGAAAAACTGTTTTTT. Translated, it gives CASSLGGTGNEKLFF.

This clonotype was seen a single time. V gene TRBV5-4 combines with J gene TRBJ2-3; D is possibly TRBD2 (5 bases). The CDR3 loop spans 15 amino acids. Germline V gives CDR1 SGHNT, CDR2 YYREEE (reference sequence). V was pared by 0 bases and J by 6 bases, with 14 bases between. CDR3 loop: CASSLEVKRRDTQYF. The CDR3 DNA follows: TGTGCCAGCAGCTTGGAGGTCAAGAGGAGGGATACGCAGTATTTT.

This clonotype was detected ten times or more. The rearrangement uses TRBV29-1 and TRBJ1-1; 7 bases are a match to TRBD1. Germline trimming cut 7 bases from V and 11 bases from J; bases unmatched to any gene: 13. The CDR3 spans 12 residues. Looked up from germline, CDR1 is SQVTM and CDR2 is ANQGSEA. CDR3 DNA: TGCAGCGGCTCTGCTTGGACAGGTGATGCTTTCTTT. Its protein product is CSGSAWTGDAFF.

This rearrangement joins TRBV28 to TRBJ2-1; 10 bases align to TRBD1. With V trimmed by 6 bases and J by 6 bases, 5 bases remained unmatched. CDR3 size: 14 residues. Germline loops: CDR1 MDHEN, CDR2 SYDVKM. The CDR3 sequence: CASRVRDRGNEQFF. The CDR3 DNA follows: TGTGCCAGCAGGGTTAGGGACAGGGGCAATGAGCAGTTCTTC. The full variable domain, completed using reference TRBV28 and TRBJ2-1, is DVKVTQSSRYLVKRTGEKVFLECVQDMDHENMFWYRQDPGLGLRLIYFSYDVKMKEKGDIPEGYSVSREKKERFSLILESASTNQTSMYLCASRVRDRGNEQFFGPGTRLTVL.

This clonotype was counted ten times or more. The rearrangement uses TRBV7-2 and TRBJ2-2; 8 bases align to TRBD2. Germline V CDR1 and CDR2: SGHTA, FQGNSA. CDR3 length equals 15 residues. With 5 bases clipped from V and 2 bases from J, the junction kept 4 bases outside the gene matches. CDR3 DNA sequence: TGTGCCAGCAGCCCTACTAGCGGTAACACCGGGGAGCTGTTTTTT. This gives the protein CASSPTSGNTGELFF. The entire variable domain, with the rest obtained from reference TRBV7-2 and TRBJ2-2, is as follows: GAGVSQSPSNKVTEKGKDVELRCDPISGHTALYWYRQSLGQGLEFLIYFQGNSAPDKSGLPSDRFSAERTGGSVSTLTIQRTQQEDSAVYLCASSPTSGNTGELFFGEGSRLTVL.

A single count supports this clonotype. The J gene is TRBJ1-5, the V gene TRBV29-1, with 8 bases fitting TRBD1. The CDR3 spans 16 residues. CDR1 and CDR2 (germline): SQVTM, ANQGSEA. CDR3 loop: CSAPAGGTGSNQPQHF. DNA of the CDR3: TGCAGTGCCCCGGCAGGGGGCACGGGTAGCAATCAGCCCCAGCATTTT.

The rearrangement links TRBV7-9 to TRBJ2-7; tentatively, D is TRBD1 or TRBD2 (5 bases each). CDR3 length: 16 residues. V was trimmed by 1 base and J by 6 bases, leaving 19 bases between them. Germline CDR1 SEHNR, CDR2 FQNEAQ (reference sequence). The CDR3 loop reads CASSLGYSGTASEQYF. The CDR3, as DNA: TGTGCCAGCAGCTTAGGATATTCCGGGACCGCGAGCGAGCAGTACTTC.

This clonotype was detected many times. The chain couples TRBV6-5 to TRBJ1-3; 7 nucleotides match TRBD1. CDR3 size: 15 residues. V shed 5 bases, J shed 0 bases, and the junction held 4 bases outside the gene matches. CDR1 and CDR2 from the germline V gene are MNHEY and SVGAGI. CDR3 protein: CASSGTASSGNTIYF. CDR3 bases: TGTGCCAGCAGTGGGACAGCTTCCTCTGGAAACACCATATATTTT.

This clonotype was counted at least ten times. This chain joins TRBV3-1 and TRBJ1-2; weak D call: TRBD1 (6 bases). V dropped 0 bases and J dropped 5 bases, with 16 bases sitting between them. The CDR3 runs 16 residues. Looked up from germline, CDR1 is LGHDT and CDR2 is YNNKEL (reference sequence). The CDR3: CASSQDLMPQGYGYTF. The CDR3 DNA is TGTGCCAGCAGCCAAGATCTAATGCCTCAGGGGTATGGCTACACCTTC.

The CDR3 sequence is CATSDADRVGQPQHF. CDR3 coding DNA: TGTGCCACCAGTGATGCGGACAGGGTAGGTCAGCCCCAGCATTTT. The chain carries TRBV24-1 and TRBJ1-5; TRBD1 matches 8 bases. The CDR3 spans 15 residues. The trim removed 3 bases at V and 6 bases at J, leaving 6 bases unmatched. From germline, CDR1 is KGHDR and CDR2 SFDVKD.

V gene TRBV6-5 combines with J gene TRBJ1-4; the D gene is possibly TRBD1 (5 bases). The CDR3 covers 17 residues. The V gene's germline CDR1 is MNHEY and CDR2 SVGAGI. Trimming cost V 3 bases and J 1 base, with 15 bases left between them. The chain's CDR3 is CASSYSGGIGTNEKLFF. Here the CDR3 DNA reads TGTGCCAGCAGTTATTCCGGGGGAATTGGAACTAATGAAAAACTGTTTTTT.

CDR3 DNA: TGTGCCAGCAGCTTGATGGTGGGACCCACGAACACTGAAGCTTTCTTT. The encoded protein is CASSLMVGPTNTEAFF. The rearrangement joins TRBV5-6 to TRBJ1-1; TRBD1 is a possible D gene (5 bases). Trimming shortened V by 1 base and J by 1 base, and 14 bases separated the two germline ends. The CDR3 runs to 16 residues. Germline CDR1 and CDR2: SGHDT and YYEEEE.

At least ten counts were recorded for this clonotype. J is TRBJ2-5 and V is TRBV5-1; D ambiguous. Trimming removed 4 bases at V and 1 base at J, with 2 bases between. CDR1 and CDR2 (germline): SGHRS, YFSETQ. The CDR3 length is 11 residues. CDR3 sequence reads: CASSGQETQYF. The CDR3 DNA reads TGCGCCAGCAGCGGCCAAGAGACCCAGTACTTC.

This clonotype showed up many times. The V call is TRBV5-4, the J call TRBJ2-3, with TRBD2 identical over 8 bases. The J segment lost 6 bases and the V segment lost 4 bases, leaving 16 bases of the junction unmatched. CDR1 SGHNT and CDR2 YYREEE come from the germline V gene (reference sequence). This CDR3 contains 17 residues. CDR3 residues: CASSRGGTIRLEDTQYF. CDR3 in DNA: TGTGCCAGCAGCCGGGGGGGGACTATCAGGCTTGAGGATACGCAGTATTTT.

Of note for this clonotype: A much more abundant neighbour one base away suggests this may be a read error. The chain recombines TRBV27 with TRBJ2-6, with D tentatively TRBD1 (6 bases). The germline V gene encodes CDR1 MNHEY and CDR2 SMNVEV (reference sequence). The V end was cut by 6 bases, the J end by 2 bases, with 14 bases between. The CDR3 is 16 amino acids. This CDR3 is CASSPHRATGANVLTF. The CDR3 bases are TGTGCCAGCAGCCCTCACAGGGCGACTGGGGCCAACGTCCTGACTTTC.

The chain has TRBV2 and TRBJ2-3; D might be TRBD1 (6 bases). The V and J ends lost 10 bases and 6 bases respectively, with 23 bases between them. CDR1 and CDR2 (germline): SNHLY, FYNNEI. This CDR3 has 15 residues. The CDR3 nucleotides read TGTGCCACCCAGGCCGACAGGATAGTAGTGGATACGCAGTATTTT. This encodes CATQADRIVVDTQYF.

This clonotype appeared a few times. The J gene is TRBJ2-3, the V gene TRBV4-3, with 9 bases lining up with TRBD2. V was clipped by 1 base and J by 3 bases; unmatched bases: 8. The germline gives CDR1 LGHNA, CDR2 YSLEER. This CDR3 is built from 17 residues. CDR3 sequence reads: CASSQGFSGSATDTQYF. The CDR3 DNA sequence: TGCGCCAGCAGCCAAGGGTTTAGCGGGAGTGCGACAGATACGCAGTATTTT.

This clonotype was found many times. The chain employs TRBV6-2 or TRBV6-3 and TRBJ2-3; D is perhaps TRBD2 (5 bases). Trimming left V 2 bases short and J 2 bases short, with 8 bases between. The CDR3 is 14 residues long. Germline lookup yields CDR1 MNHEY and CDR2 SVGEGT. The CDR3 region is CASSYERTTDTQYF. CDR3 nucleotides: TGTGCCAGCAGTTACGAGCGGACCACAGATACGCAGTATTTT.

In this sample, this clonotype turned up many times. The V and J genes are TRBV5-1 and TRBJ2-1; D ambiguous. Trimming stripped 7 bases from V and 4 bases from J, with 12 bases between. Germline values: CDR1 SGHRS, CDR2 YFSETQ. The CDR3 runs to 13 residues. The CDR3 reads CASRDLGYNEQFF. The DNA of the CDR3 is TGCGCCAGCCGCGATCTAGGGTACAATGAGCAGTTCTTC. The full variable domain, with the rest looked up from reference TRBV5-1 and TRBJ2-1, is KAGVTQTPRYLIKTRGQQVTLSCSPISGHRSVSWYQQTPGQGLQFLFEYFSETQRNKGNFPGRFSGRQFSNSRSEMNVSTLELGDSALYLCASRDLGYNEQFFGPGTRLTVL.

This clonotype was picked up many times. V is TRBV6-5 and J is TRBJ1-5; TRBD1 aligns across 10 bases. Unmatched junction bases numbered 8, after V lost 3 bases and J lost 3 bases. Germline V gives CDR1 MNHEY, CDR2 SVGAGI. The CDR3 extends over 17 amino acids. The CDR3 sequence is CASSYLPGQGINQPQHF. The CDR3, as DNA: TGTGCCAGCAGTTATCTCCCGGGACAGGGGATCAATCAGCCCCAGCATTTT.

As DNA, the CDR3 is TGCAGTGCTAGAGTTAGGCGGGACTCTGGCTACACCTTC. Translation gives CSARVRRDSGYTF. The chain links TRBV20-1 to TRBJ1-2; the D gene is possibly TRBD1 (5 bases). V was cut by 1 base and J by 7 bases, with 13 bases left in between. CDR1 is DFQATT and CDR2 is SNEGSKA in the germline V gene (reference sequence). The CDR3 sequence is 13 residues long.